The rows below give T cell receptor beta chains drawn from one sample of a study of blood T cell repertoires in COVID-19. Profiled with immunoSEQ multiplex PCR; TCRdb holds only in-frame clones, not every one. Of some 130,000 clones listed, around nine tenths are singletons. Sequenced material: peripheral blood. These receptors came from a woman in her seventies with COVID-19, enrolled during active disease. Each CDR3 is given without its conserved first and last residue. Each record gives: V gene, J gene, CDR3 protein.

TRBV5-6	TRBJ2-5	ASTSPGIQETQY
TRBV28	TRBJ2-3	ASRLGSTGKDTQY
TRBV7-6	TRBJ2-5	ASSLTDRQGYRETQY
TRBV5-6	TRBJ2-7	ASSRRQGIYEQY
TRBV28	TRBJ2-5	ASSPPRDLETQY
TRBV13	TRBJ1-6	ASSLEGQSPSPLH
TRBV4-1	TRBJ2-2	ASSPNRAGPTGELF
TRBV2	TRBJ2-1	ASSGLAGGYNEQF
TRBV11-2	TRBJ1-4	ASSPFSATNEKLF
TRBV5-1	TRBJ1-2	ASSTGTGGYT
TRBV21-1	TRBJ1-2	ASSRRGEYGYT
TRBV7-8	TRBJ1-5	ASSLALGRRQPQH
TRBV3-1/TRBV3-2	TRBJ1-3	ASRPRGRNTIY
TRBV3-1/TRBV3-2	TRBJ1-6	ASRTGLDNSPLH
TRBV28	TRBJ1-6	ASSSPHQGTHSPLH
TRBV30	TRBJ2-7	AWSQGVAYEQY
TRBV5-4	TRBJ2-3	ASLPGRGRIGAQNTQY
TRBV5-1	TRBJ1-1	ASSPYGQGAGDTEAF
TRBV6-6	TRBJ1-1	ASSYSGRGTGTEAF
TRBV10-3	TRBJ1-2	AINPGLAGGGYGYT
TRBV15	TRBJ1-1	ATSRESGGIGTEAF
TRBV6-5	TRBJ2-3	ASSTGTGSTDTQY
TRBV10-2	TRBJ2-3	ASKGLAGGPTDTQY
TRBV7-2	TRBJ2-1	ASSLNSETLWF
TRBV28	TRBJ2-3	ASSSGQVQDTQY